The 8 T cell receptor delta chains presented below share a single source sample, sequenced in a study of delta chain sequences of gamma delta T cells. TCRdb redid clone calling on the 5' RACE reads using CATT. This repertoire shows fewer than 900 delta-chain clones, approximately 9.3% found once; its top ten account for approximately 63%. Sequenced: either unsorted cells or a sorted T cell fraction (not recorded which). The receptors were gathered from a human donor in good health.

This clone was detected only a few times. The translation of this DNA and the TCRdb protein of a much larger clone differ at residue 10, probably owing to a read error; the protein shown here is translated from the DNA. The V gene lacks a call, and TRDJ4 is the J gene; TRDD3 is taken as the D call from the table, unchecked against the DNA. This CDR3 is built from 22 residues. Here the CDR3 DNA reads TGCTCTGGAGTCATTTCTTGGGGGATTATGCCTTCCGTCGGCTTAACTGGGGGACCCCTGATCTTT. It is translated as CSGVISWGIMPSVGLTGGPLIF.

By share, this clone ranks as hyperexpanded. Within the sample, other DNA sequences also encode this same CDR3. V gene TRDV1 combines with J gene TRDJ1, with TRDD3 matching over 8 bases. The CDR3 is 24 amino acids. The germline V gene has CDR1 TSWWSYY and CDR2 QGS. Germline trimming cut 3 bases from V and 4 bases from J; bases unmatched to any gene: 34. In DNA, the CDR3 is TGTGCTCTTGGGGACGTCCCCCGGCAAAGCCCCAAATTTTGGTGGGGGATTCATGTCGATAAACTCATCTTT. Translating gives CALGDVPRQSPKFWWGIHVDKLIF.

A few counts support this clone. For the J gene the call is TRDJ4; the V gene lacks a call; TRDD3 was called by the table and not checked on the DNA. The CDR3 covers 27 residues. The chain's CDR3 is CAWIYSWGILMCFIVPSVGLTGGPLIF. The CDR3 DNA is TGCGCTTGGATCTATTCTTGGGGGATACTGATGTGTTTCATTGTGCCTTCCGTCGGCTTAACTGGGGGACCCCTGATCTTT.

This clone has more than one count but fewer than ten. The protein TCRdb gives is from a much larger clone and does not agree with this DNA's translation at residue 11, likely a read error; the protein shown here comes from the DNA. This sequence joins TRDV1 and TRDJ1; weak D call: TRDD3 (6 bases). Germline values: CDR1 TSWWSYY, CDR2 QGS. V shed 5 bases and J shed 0 bases, with 28 bases lying between them. The CDR3 length is 20 residues. CDR3 sequence reads: CALGNFGKNWVVTYTDKLIF. The CDR3 DNA reads as TGTGCTCTTGGGAACTTCGGAAAGAACTGGGTGGTGACCTACACCGATAAACTCATCTTT.

This clone counts as large (0.1 to 1%). The gene calls are TRDV1 and TRDJ1; TRDD3 matches 8 bases. From germline, CDR1 is TSWWSYY and CDR2 QGS. There are 16 residues in the CDR3. J gave up 3 bases and V 1 base, and 7 bases lay outside the gene matches. This CDR3 reads CALGERLGIHSDKLIF. Written as DNA, the CDR3 is TGTGCTCTTGGGGAACGCTTGGGGATACATTCCGATAAACTCATCTTT.

This clone was detected only once. The chain is built from TRDV1 and TRDJ1; 12 bases are a match to TRDD3. Losses at the gene ends were 0 bases for V and 2 bases for J; bases not matched to a gene: 13. Germline V gene lookup returns CDR1 TSWWSYY and CDR2 QGS. The CDR3 length is 20 residues. As DNA, the CDR3 is TGTGCTCTTGGGGAACTAGATTTTGATTACTGGGGGATACTAACCGATAAACTCATCTTT. It is translated as CALGELDFDYWGILTDKLIF.

Concerning this clone: TCRdb records a much larger clone's protein for this DNA, with a difference at residue 6 that likely arises from a read error; the protein given is the translation of the DNA. The CDR3 DNA sequence: TGTGCTCTTGGGGGGAACCAGCCTTCCGCGATACTGGGGGCCCCCTACGGTAACACCGATAAACTCATCTTT. This sequence encodes CALGGNQPSAILGAPYGNTDKLIF. The chain carries TRDV1 and TRDJ1; 8 bases agree with TRDD3. J lost 0 bases, V lost 4 bases, and 31 bases had no gene match. This CDR3 contains 24 residues. CDR1 and CDR2 from the germline V gene are TSWWSYY and QGS.

This clone is medium-sized in the sample. The chain combines TRDV2 with TRDJ1, with TRDD3 matching over 10 bases. From germline, CDR1 is GEAIGNYY and CDR2 EKD. Trimming removed 3 bases from V and 8 bases from J; junction bases left unmatched: 20. The CDR3 has 18 amino acids. In DNA, the CDR3 is TGTGCCTGTGACCCTCTCGTGGATGGGGGATACCCCTTGGGGAAACTCATCTTT. Encoded protein: CACDPLVDGGYPLGKLIF.